The following is a T cell receptor beta chain sequence with its context. Its specificity is not known. The researchers produced TCR beta cDNA from roughly 500 ng total RNA with a constant-region primer. A slightly modified ARM-PCR protocol with three nested multiplex PCR rounds produced these TCR beta libraries. A C-beta reverse primer and TRBV1-TRBV30 forward primers served in each of the first two PCR rounds, at about 9 cycles apiece. Via MiXCR, TCRdb re-called the multiplex PCR reads, giving one row per CDR3 protein. The sample includes 150,000 to 200,000 distinct CDR3 sequences, around 81% of them seen just once. Scientists recovered RNA and DNA together from roughly 21-30 mg of unsorted bulk tissue. Patients diagnosed with primary liver carcinoma received treatment through surgical resection. The data were taken from a study of tumor-infiltrating lymphocytes in primary liver carcinoma. Whole-study context: Tumors measured roughly 4 to 10 cm and were stage T1-T3 N0M0.

Germline V CDR1 and CDR2: SGHAT, FQNNGV. This CDR3 is 15 amino acids long. V was cut by 9 bases and J by 4 bases, with 21 bases left in between. Overall study results and limits: Tumor region pairs showed greater overlap than either tumor-adjacent or tumor-blood pairs did.

The chain carries TRBV11-2 and TRBJ2-5; D is ambiguous. The sequence came from a man aged 35 to 55 with primary liver carcinoma and hepatitis B virus infection. The sequencing input was tumor tissue from primary liver carcinoma. As DNA, the CDR3 is TGTGCCAGAAGCCCAGTCGGGTTATTCCCAGAGACCCAGTACTTC. Protein product: CARSPVGLFPETQYF.